What follows are 25 T cell receptor beta chains derived from one specimen sequenced in a study of identical twins (dated by TCRdb to between 2015 and 2016). The protocol used for the library was 5' RACE. Reads for this sample came from an Illumina HiSeq 2000. TCRdb redid the processing of the public reads, applying fastp at Q25 and MiXCR, and retained in-frame beta chains. All rows with the same CDR3 protein become a single entry with the most common DNA and genes. The sample has around 490,000 distinct CDR3 sequences on record, roughly 15% of them singletons. The ten largest make up roughly 0.42% of the sample. The data also belong to a second study, concerning yellow fever vaccine responses in identical twins.

Specimen: CD4+ T cells sorted from blood. All receptors derive from a woman aged 18 to 35 in good health.

The chain employs TRBV6-1 and TRBJ2-7; 12 bases fit TRBD2. V shed 7 bases and J 5 bases; nucleotides not matched to a gene: 12. The CDR3 has 16 amino acids. Germline assignment: CDR1 MNHNS and CDR2 SASEGT. The CDR3 sequence is CASNSPGLAGTNEQYF. For the CDR3, the DNA is TGTGCCAGCAACTCACCTGGACTAGCGGGAACCAACGAGCAGTACTTC.

This clonotype was found a few times. The chain couples TRBV10-3 to TRBJ2-2; D not resolved. The germline V gene encodes CDR1 ENHRY and CDR2 SYGVKD. V was clipped by 7 bases and J by 3 bases, with 9 bases between them. The CDR3 is 13 amino acids. The chain's CDR3 is CAITGTHTGELFF. For the CDR3, the DNA is TGTGCCATCACCGGTACGCACACCGGGGAGCTGTTTTTT.

The rearrangement joins TRBV14 to TRBJ1-1; D gene ambiguous. The V end lost 1 base, the J end lost 3 bases, and 12 bases lay between the germline ends. This CDR3 has 15 residues. In germline, CDR1 is SGHDN, CDR2 FVKESK. The CDR3 DNA follows: TGTGCCAGCAGCCAAGCGCCCGGGAGGGACACTGAAGCTTTCTTT. This translates into CASSQAPGRDTEAFF.

This clonotype has a count of ten or more. V gene TRBV5-6 combines with J gene TRBJ2-1, with TRBD2 identical over 13 bases. The CDR3 has 15 residues. The V gene's germline CDR1 is SGHDT and CDR2 YYEEEE. Trimming took 5 bases from V and 7 from J; bases not matched to a gene: 6. The CDR3 bases are TGTGCCAGCAGTCTACCGGGACTAGCGGGGAATGAGCAGTTCTTC. Its protein is CASSLPGLAGNEQFF.

This clonotype was detected ten times or more. The V gene is TRBV12-3 or TRBV12-4, the J gene TRBJ2-2; D gene uncertain. Trimming took 7 bases from V and 5 from J, leaving 14 bases between them. The CDR3 runs 14 residues. CDR3 region: CASKTYPVTGELFF. CDR3 in DNA: TGTGCCAGCAAAACTTACCCCGTAACCGGGGAGCTGTTTTTT.

The CDR3 DNA reads TGCAGTGCTAGGGGGCGACTAGCAGGAATTTACAATGAGCAGTTCTTC. Its translation: CSARGRLAGIYNEQFF. The J gene is TRBJ2-1, the V gene TRBV20-1; 7 positions agree with TRBD2. This CDR3 is built from 16 residues. V shed 3 bases and J 4 bases; nucleotides not matched to a gene: 12. CDR1 is DFQATT and CDR2 is SNEGSKA in the germline V gene (reference sequence).

The chain is built from TRBV11-2 and TRBJ2-1, with 11 bases that match TRBD1. Per the germline V gene, CDR1 is SGHAT and CDR2 is FQNNGV. This CDR3 has 16 amino acids. V gave up 1 base and J gave up 7 bases; unmatched junction bases: 6. Here the CDR3 DNA reads TGTGCCAGCAGCTTAGTACCGGGACAGGGGGAGAATGAGCAGTTCTTC. It translates to CASSLVPGQGENEQFF.

The gene calls are TRBV11-1 and TRBJ1-1; D unresolved. The germline V gene has CDR1 SGHAT and CDR2 FQDESV (reference sequence). The CDR3 spans 13 residues. V was pared by 5 bases and J by 5 bases, with 12 bases between. Here the CDR3 reads CASSRASVTEAFF. The CDR3 DNA is TGTGCCAGCAGCCGAGCGTCGGTAACTGAAGCTTTCTTT.

In its sample, this clonotype was seen a few times. CDR3 sequence: CAISAEDIKSGGYTF. The CDR3, as DNA: TGTGCCATCAGTGCGGAGGACATCAAATCAGGTGGCTACACCTTC. The chain combines TRBV10-3 with TRBJ1-2; a possible D gene is TRBD1 (5 bases). The CDR3 runs 15 residues. Germline values: CDR1 ENHRY, CDR2 SYGVKD. The V gene lost 4 bases and the J gene lost 7 bases, with 19 bases spanning the gap.

This clonotype was counted only a few times. The V and J genes are TRBV11-2 and TRBJ2-1, with D perhaps matching TRBD1 (6 bases). V lost 3 bases, J lost 8 bases, and 20 bases lay in between. This CDR3 is built from 16 residues. In germline, CDR1 is SGHAT, CDR2 FQNNGV. The CDR3 loop is CASSFGQKTFTDEQFF. CDR3 in DNA: TGTGCCAGCAGCTTCGGACAGAAAACCTTTACCGATGAGCAGTTCTTC.

J is TRBJ1-1 and V is TRBV10-3, with D uncertain. The length of the CDR3 is 14 residues. CDR1 is ENHRY and CDR2 is SYGVKD in the germline V gene. V was cut by 10 bases and J by 5 bases, with 20 bases left in between. The DNA for the CDR3 is TGTGCCACCTCTTATGTTCAGGACGGAACTGAAGCTTTCTTT. This gives the protein CATSYVQDGTEAFF.

The chain carries TRBV5-1 and TRBJ2-7, with a weak D call TRBD2 (5 bases). Trimming pared 7 bases from V and 5 bases from J, leaving 16 bases between. In germline, CDR1 is SGHRS, CDR2 YFSETQ. CDR3 size: 13 residues. The CDR3: CASPSGTSHEQYF. For the CDR3, the DNA is TGCGCCAGCCCAAGCGGAACCTCGCACGAGCAGTACTTC. The variable domain in full, with the rest retrieved from reference TRBV5-1 and TRBJ2-7, is KAGVTQTPRYLIKTRGQQVTLSCSPISGHRSVSWYQQTPGQGLQFLFEYFSETQRNKGNFPGRFSGRQFSNSRSEMNVSTLELGDSALYLCASPSGTSHEQYFGPGTRLTVT.

This clonotype appeared a few times. The genes are TRBV29-1 and TRBJ1-2; no firm D call. The CDR3 is 12 residues long. Germline loops: CDR1 SQVTM, CDR2 ANQGSEA. V lost 4 bases, J lost 1 base, and 7 bases lay in between. CDR3 nucleotide sequence: TGCAGCGTTGGGGCGGATAACTATGGCTACACCTTC. Translated, it gives CSVGADNYGYTF.

This clonotype was detected many times. The chain uses TRBV7-6 and TRBJ2-2, with D tentatively TRBD1 (6 bases). Looked up from germline, CDR1 is SGHVS and CDR2 is FNYEAQ. CDR3 length: 18 amino acids. V shed 2 bases and J shed 8 bases, with 24 bases lying between them. The CDR3: CASSLRARTEDLGGELFF. The CDR3 nucleotides are TGTGCCAGCAGCTTAAGGGCGAGGACAGAAGATCTGGGGGGGGAGCTGTTTTTT.

This clonotype was seen more than once but under ten times. The CDR3 bases are TGTGCCAGCAGGCGGTGGGGGGATAGCAATCAGCCCCAGCATTTT. Amino acids: CASRRWGDSNQPQHF. J is TRBJ1-5 and V is TRBV5-5, with D maybe TRBD1 (5 bases). With 5 bases removed from V and 0 bases from J, the gap between germline ends came to 12 bases. The CDR3 is 15 residues long. Germline V lookup: CDR1 SGHKS, CDR2 YYEKEE (reference sequence).

This clonotype has a handful of counts. V gene TRBV9 combines with J gene TRBJ2-7; D unclear. Between the trimmed V and J ends, which lost 0 bases and 0 bases, there was a span of 10 bases. The CDR3 is 15 amino acids. From germline, CDR1 is SGDLS and CDR2 YYNGEE. DNA of the CDR3: TGTGCCAGCAGCGTAGAAGGCTCCGGCTCCTACGAGCAGTACTTC. It encodes CASSVEGSGSYEQYF.

Concerning this clonotype itself: An end of the junction differs from the germline gene, which may be a read error. The chain employs TRBV25-1 and TRBJ1-1, with TRBD1 identical over 8 bases. Germline V gives CDR1 MGHDK, CDR2 SYGVNS. This CDR3 comprises 15 residues. The CDR3 loop is CASTEDRGMNTEAFF. The CDR3 coding sequence is TGTGCCAGCACTGAAGACAGGGGCATGAACACTGAAGCTTTCTTT.

The CDR3: CASSYLVAGGNEQFF. For the CDR3, the DNA is TGTGCCAGCAGTTACCTAGTTGCGGGGGGAAATGAGCAGTTCTTC. The chain carries TRBV6-5 and TRBJ2-1; 8 bases match TRBD2. CDR3 length: 15 amino acids. CDR1 is MNHEY, CDR2 SVGAGI, per germline. J lost 7 bases, V lost 2 bases, and 7 bases had no gene match.

V usage is TRBV5-1 and J usage is TRBJ2-3, with D hard to call. The germline V gene has CDR1 SGHRS and CDR2 YFSETQ. The CDR3 is 16 residues long. V was trimmed by 0 bases and J by 0 bases, leaving 11 bases between them. The CDR3 sequence: CASSLVPMTSTDTQYF. The CDR3, as DNA: TGCGCCAGCAGCTTGGTTCCCATGACTAGCACAGATACGCAGTATTTT. Drawing the rest from reference TRBV5-1 and TRBJ2-3, the complete variable domain is KAGVTQTPRYLIKTRGQQVTLSCSPISGHRSVSWYQQTPGQGLQFLFEYFSETQRNKGNFPGRFSGRQFSNSRSEMNVSTLELGDSALYLCASSLVPMTSTDTQYFGPGTRLTVL.

The table lists this clonotype with a few counts. The V and J genes are TRBV5-1 and TRBJ1-5, with 7 bases lining up with TRBD1. The germline gives CDR1 SGHRS, CDR2 YFSETQ. This CDR3 spans 16 amino acids. V shed 8 bases and J 4 bases; nucleotides not matched to a gene: 15. As DNA, the CDR3 is TGCGCCAGGATATCCTCTAGTTTGGGACAGAATCAGCCCCAGCATTTT. Translating it yields CARISSSLGQNQPQHF.

The V and J genes are TRBV20-1 and TRBJ2-2; tentative D call: TRBD1 (6 bases). Trimming pared 1 base from V and 7 bases from J, leaving 10 bases between. The CDR3 has 13 residues. The germline CDR1 and CDR2 sequences are DFQATT and SNEGSKA (reference sequence). CDR3 loop: CSARAGDVGELFF. The CDR3 DNA sequence: TGCAGTGCTAGAGCAGGGGATGTCGGGGAGCTGTTTTTT.

This clonotype was counted a few times. J is TRBJ2-7 and V is TRBV12-5, with 9 bases lining up with TRBD2. V shed 3 bases, J shed 2 bases, and the junction held 8 bases outside the gene matches. Germline values: CDR1 LGHNT, CDR2 FRNRAP. This CDR3 comprises 16 residues. In DNA form, the CDR3 reads TGTGCTAGTGGTTTTTCACCCCTAGCGGGGACCTACGAGCAGTACTTC. Encoded protein: CASGFSPLAGTYEQYF.

This clonotype was seen a few times. This chain joins TRBV20-1 and TRBJ2-7; a weak D match, TRBD2 (5 bases). V shed 3 bases and J shed 4 bases, with 16 bases lying between them. The CDR3 is 14 residues long. CDR1 is DFQATT and CDR2 is SNEGSKA in the germline V gene (reference sequence). For the CDR3, the DNA is TGCAGTGCTAGTCCCGGAAGGACGGGATACGAGCAGTACGTC. Its protein product is CSASPGRTGYEQYV.

This clonotype was counted only a few times. The chain is built from TRBV5-6 and TRBJ1-2; D ambiguous. The germline V and J ends were trimmed by 0 bases and 10 bases, with 7 bases remaining between them. Looked up from germline, CDR1 is SGHDT and CDR2 is YYEEEE. The CDR3 extends over 11 amino acids. CDR3 sequence: CASSLVGDYTF. DNA of the CDR3: TGTGCCAGCAGCTTGGTGGGTGACTACACCTTC. Full variable domain (remainder filled in from reference TRBV5-6 and TRBJ1-2): DAGVTQSPTHLIKTRGQQVTLRCSPKSGHDTVSWYQQALGQGPQFIFQYYEEEERQRGNFPDRFSGHQFPNYSSELNVNALLLGDSALYLCASSLVGDYTFGSGTRLTVV.

This clonotype was seen ten or more times. The V gene is TRBV12-3 or TRBV12-4, the J gene TRBJ2-2; the D gene is possibly TRBD2 (5 bases). With 6 bases removed from V and 0 bases from J, the gap between germline ends came to 11 bases. CDR3 length: 15 residues. The CDR3 is CASSLGLTNTGELFF. Written as DNA, the CDR3 is TGTGCCAGCAGCCTCGGACTGACGAACACCGGGGAGCTGTTTTTT.